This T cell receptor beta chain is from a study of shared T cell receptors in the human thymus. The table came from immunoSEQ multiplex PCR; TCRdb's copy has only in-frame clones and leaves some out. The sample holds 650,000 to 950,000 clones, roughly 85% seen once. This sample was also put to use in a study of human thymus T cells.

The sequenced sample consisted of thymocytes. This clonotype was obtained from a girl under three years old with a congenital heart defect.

The CDR3 spells CASNRPGGTEAFF. DNA for the CDR3: TGTGCCAGCAACCGTCCGGGAGGCACTGAAGCTTTCTTT. The V gene is TRBV19, the J gene TRBJ1-1; D call uncertain. V shed 9 bases and J shed 4 bases, with 15 bases lying between them. Per the germline V gene, CDR1 is LNHDA and CDR2 is SQIVND (reference sequence). This CDR3 comprises 13 residues. Combining the CDR3 with reference TRBV19 and TRBJ1-1 gives the whole variable domain DGGITQSPKYLFRKEGQNVTLSCEQNLNHDAMYWYRQDPGQGLRLIYYSQIVNDFQKGDIAEGYSVSREKKESFPLTVTSAQKNPTAFYLCASNRPGGTEAFFGQGTRLTVV.